Below are 8 T cell receptor beta chains sequenced from a single sample in a study of identical twins (dated by TCRdb to about 2016). The method behind the library was 5' RACE. Sequencer: Illumina HiSeq 2000. TCRdb reanalyzed the raw reads on its own, using fastp at Q25 for trimming and MiXCR for clone calling, and kept in-frame beta chains. Under each unique CDR3 protein, matching rows form one entry showing the most common genes and DNA. This sample holds around 490,000 distinct CDR3 sequences; roughly an eighth were observed only once. Of the sample, approximately 1% is held by the ten largest clones. This sample was shared with a second study, whose subject was yellow fever vaccine responses in identical twins.

The sequenced material came from CD4+ T cells sorted from blood. The receptors stem from a woman aged 18-29 years in good health.

The table lists this clonotype with a few counts. V gene TRBV29-1 combines with J gene TRBJ1-4; the D is unclear. V shed 5 bases and J shed 8 bases, with 15 bases lying between them. Germline CDR1 reads SQVTM; CDR2 reads ANQGSEA. This CDR3 contains 13 residues. The CDR3 nucleotides are TGCAGCGTTCTAGGGATGCCGGCGGAAAAACTGTTTTTT. As protein: CSVLGMPAEKLFF.

This clonotype was observed a few times. CDR3 region: CASSHGQGASGYTF. CDR3 DNA sequence: TGTGCCAGCAGTCATGGACAGGGGGCGTCCGGCTACACCTTC. V is TRBV27 and J is TRBJ1-2; TRBD1 aligns across 11 bases. Germline CDR1 reads MNHEY; CDR2 reads SMNVEV (reference sequence). The CDR3 consists of 14 residues. With V trimmed by 5 bases and J by 8 bases, 7 bases remained unmatched.

This chain connects TRBV20-1 to TRBJ2-5; 9 bases line up with TRBD2. This CDR3 comprises 16 residues. Germline V gives CDR1 DFQATT, CDR2 SNEGSKA (reference sequence). The trim removed 3 bases at V and 5 bases at J, leaving 13 bases unmatched. The CDR3 sequence is CSASHRAGGPGETQYF. CDR3 nucleotide sequence: TGCAGTGCTAGTCATCGAGCGGGAGGTCCGGGGGAGACCCAGTACTTC.

The rearrangement joins TRBV9 to TRBJ2-3; 8 nucleotides align to TRBD2. The trim removed 4 bases at V and 0 bases at J, leaving 16 bases unmatched. The CDR3 loop spans 19 amino acids. Germline values: CDR1 SGDLS, CDR2 YYNGEE. Here the CDR3 DNA reads TGTGCCAGCAGCTCACACAAGGGGGTGACTAGCGTAAGCACAGATACGCAGTATTTT. This gives the protein CASSSHKGVTSVSTDTQYF.

V usage is TRBV7-9 and J usage is TRBJ2-3; D may be TRBD2 (5 bases). The CDR3 has 14 amino acids. Germline CDR1 is SEHNR and CDR2 is FQNEAQ (reference sequence). Deletions cut 4 bases from V and 5 bases from J, with 13 bases between. For the CDR3, the DNA is TGTGCCAGCAGCTCCCTCCGGGATCTAGATACGCAGTATTTT. It specifies CASSSLRDLDTQYF.

This chain uses TRBV15 with TRBJ1-1, with 7 bases lining up with TRBD1. CDR3 length: 16 residues. Germline V lookup: CDR1 LNHNV, CDR2 YYDKDF (reference sequence). The V gene end was trimmed by 1 base and the J gene end by 3 bases; junction bases not matched to a gene: 8. For the CDR3, the DNA is TGTGCCACCAGCAGAGGGTCCAGGGGGTACGACACTGAAGCTTTCTTT. Amino acid sequence: CATSRGSRGYDTEAFF.

This clonotype was recorded a few times. The chain uses TRBV11-2 and TRBJ2-7; D is uncertain. The CDR3 has 13 residues. With 5 bases removed from V and 9 bases from J, the gap between germline ends came to 17 bases. Germline V lookup: CDR1 SGHAT, CDR2 FQNNGV. This CDR3 is CASSVDPSSGQYF. In DNA form, the CDR3 reads TGTGCCAGCAGCGTGGACCCTTCGAGTGGGCAGTACTTC.

In this sample, this clonotype turned up many times. CDR3 bases: TGTGCCAGCTCCTGGCGCGGAGATACGCAGTATTTT. Translation: CASSWRGDTQYF. J is TRBJ2-3 and V is TRBV12-3 or TRBV12-4; D gene uncertain. The CDR3 is made up of 12 amino acids. V gave up 8 bases and J gave up 5 bases, with 11 bases separating them.